The 3 T cell receptor beta chains below come from one sample, sequenced in a study of blood T cells in healthy people across ages (dated by TCRdb to the mid-2010s). Library method: 5' RACE. Sequenced using an Illumina HiSeq 2500. A second PCR of 7 to 11 cycles was performed with a sample-barcoded 5' primer and a J-beta primer mix. TCRdb trimmed the raw reads at Q25, called clones with MiXCR and kept productive beta chains. Rows are unified per CDR3 protein, each entry keeping the most common DNA and genes. For this sample there are 780,000 or so distinct CDR3 sequences; about 53% appear just once. Roughly 40% of the sample is in the top ten clones. Sequencing was performed on blood. These receptors originate from an elderly man in good health.

As for this clonotype: The junction differs from germline at one of its ends, possibly a read error. The chain links TRBV6-6 to TRBJ2-5; possibly TRBD2 for D (6 bases). The CDR3 has 15 residues. Germline CDR1 MNHNY, CDR2 SVGAGI (reference sequence). CDR3 sequence (DNA): TGTGCCAGCAGCCGCTCGGAAGGGAGGCAAGGGACCCAGTACTTC. It codes for CASSRSEGRQGTQYF.

The rearrangement links TRBV7-2 to TRBJ1-5; D is unresolved. CDR3 size: 16 residues. V lost 5 bases, J lost 2 bases, and 16 bases lay in between. Germline loops: CDR1 SGHTA, CDR2 FQGNSA. Here the CDR3 DNA reads TGTGCCAGCAGCCGGCCCGGACTCTCAGGCAATCAGCCCCAGCATTTT. Amino acid sequence: CASSRPGLSGNQPQHF.

The chain uses TRBV10-3 and TRBJ1-5; D gene ambiguous. CDR1 is ENHRY and CDR2 is SYGVKD in the germline V gene. V was clipped by 1 base and J by 2 bases, with 3 bases between them. The CDR3 is made up of 13 amino acids. CDR3: CAISEWGNQPQHF. The CDR3 DNA sequence: TGTGCCATCAGTGAGTGGGGCAATCAGCCCCAGCATTTT.